These 7 T cell receptor beta chains were all obtained from the same sample, sequenced in a study of blood T cell repertoires in COVID-19. The repertoire was sequenced with immunoSEQ multiplex PCR; TCRdb's copy has only in-frame clones and lacks some. The table has 140,000 to 150,000 clones, 85% to 90% seen once. The specimen sequenced was peripheral blood. Every receptor here comes from an older woman with active COVID-19.

The V and J genes are TRBV6-5 and TRBJ2-1; 8 positions match TRBD2. Germline V gene sequence: CDR1 MNHEY, CDR2 SVGAGI. J lost 3 bases, V lost 8 bases, and 9 bases had no gene match. The length of the CDR3 is 15 residues. The CDR3 region has the DNA TGTGCCAGCTCGAGCGGGAGCCCCAACTACAATGAGCAGTTCTTC. This translates into CASSSGSPNYNEQFF.

The gene calls are TRBV20-1 and TRBJ1-6; D unclear. Trimming pared 3 bases from V and 7 bases from J, leaving 16 bases between. CDR3 length: 15 amino acids. Germline V gene lookup returns CDR1 DFQATT and CDR2 SNEGSKA (reference sequence). CDR3 sequence (DNA): TGCAGTGCTAGTAAGGGCAGCTCGGGGAATTCACCCCTCCACTTT. This translates into CSASKGSSGNSPLHF.

This clone was seen just once. The chain recombines TRBV7-6 with TRBJ2-7, with a possible D match to TRBD2 (6 bases). V lost 0 bases, J lost 3 bases, and 12 bases lay in between. Per germline, CDR1 SGHVS and CDR2 FNYEAQ. This CDR3 spans 15 amino acids. This chain's CDR3 is CASSLAGGKGYEQYF. The CDR3 DNA reads TGTGCCAGCAGCTTAGCGGGGGGTAAGGGCTACGAGCAGTACTTC.

J is TRBJ1-1 and V is TRBV7-8; D remains unclear. Trimming left V 7 bases short and J 8 bases short, with 14 bases between. Germline-derived CDR1 and CDR2 are SGHVS and FQNEAQ. This CDR3 is built from 12 residues. The CDR3: CASTPRYGEAFF. The DNA for the CDR3 is TGTGCCAGCACCCCCCGCTACGGGGAAGCTTTCTTT.

V usage is TRBV12-3 or TRBV12-4 and J usage is TRBJ1-1; D remains ambiguous. V lost 2 bases and J lost 10, with 11 bases in between. CDR3 size: 12 residues. Here the CDR3 DNA reads TGTGCCAGCAGTTTATACGGAGTAGGAGCTTTCTTT. As protein: CASSLYGVGAFF.

The rearrangement joins TRBV5-1 to TRBJ2-3; tentatively, D is TRBD2 (5 bases). The germline V gene encodes CDR1 SGHRS and CDR2 YFSETQ. Trimming removed 4 bases at V and 4 bases at J, with 19 bases between. The CDR3 runs to 16 residues. This CDR3 reads CASSLGGGVRSDTQYF. The DNA of the CDR3 is TGCGCCAGCAGCCTCGGCGGAGGAGTCAGGTCAGATACGCAGTATTTT. Together with reference TRBV5-1 and TRBJ2-3, the CDR3 gives the full variable domain: KAGVTQTPRYLIKTRGQQVTLSCSPISGHRSVSWYQQTPGQGLQFLFEYFSETQRNKGNFPGRFSGRQFSNSRSEMNVSTLELGDSALYLCASSLGGGVRSDTQYFGPGTRLTVL.

The chain recombines TRBV28 with TRBJ1-5, with 9 bases aligning to TRBD1. The CDR3 spans 15 residues. Germline CDR1 and CDR2: MDHEN and SYDVKM. The junction had 7 bases not matched to a gene; V was cut back by 6 bases and J by 4 bases. Here the CDR3 DNA reads TGTGCCAGCAGCAAGGACAGGGGCTTTAATCAGCCCCAGCATTTT. Translated: CASSKDRGFNQPQHF.